This TCR beta chain was sequenced for a study of cytomegalovirus exposure and HLA in healthy donors. Comments on this clone: The antigen remains undetermined.

Study-wide results and caveats: In presence/absence analyses, roughly uniform sequencing depth across donors was assumed.

The ends were cut back, 6 bases at V and 2 bases at J, with 19 bases in the middle. This CDR3 is 16 amino acids long. From germline, CDR1 is MNHEY and CDR2 SMNVEV (reference sequence). PCR was performed using 60 Vbeta and 13 Jbeta primers. Generated by immunoSEQ multiplex PCR, the TCRdb table keeps only in-frame clones and is missing some. The sample carries some 200,000 clones, about two thirds recorded once. Sample: PBMCs. The chain has TRBV27 and TRBJ2-5; perhaps TRBD2 as D (5 bases). This receptor was taken from a man aged 35-49 years in good health and CMV-seropositive. Written as DNA, the CDR3 is TGTGCCAGCAGCCCTGGTTGGGCTAGCAGACAAGAGACCCAGTACTTC. As protein: CASSPGWASRQETQYF.